The present entry profiles one TCR beta chain with its context. The target of this receptor is not known. Base qualities are not at hand, and no much larger clone is one base apart. Sequencing relied on an Illumina NovaSeq 6000. TCRalpha and TCRbeta cDNA libraries were constructed by 5'RACE with constant-segment primers, with sample barcodes and unique molecular identifiers being introduced. Trizol reagent was used to extract RNA from every sample. Libraries were amplified in two PCR steps, with a second sample barcode and Illumina TruSeq adapters added in the second step. Libraries were sequenced on an Illumina NovaSeq with 2 x 150 bp paired-end reads. The study's own analysis went as follows. Demultiplexing of reads and collapsing into UMI-guided consensus sequences were performed with migec v1.2.7. Using mixcr v2.1.11, UMI consensuses were aligned to TRA and TRB V and J templates and then assembled into clonotypes. A clonotype was counted as expanded or contracted only if both edgeR and NoisET called the change significant, with noise models trained on biological replicates. edgeR calls used a false discovery rate-adjusted p below 0.01 and a log2 fold-change threshold of 1. As an exploratory analysis of dynamics, PCA with hierarchical clustering was applied to max-normalized trajectories of the 1000 most abundant clonotypes. Separately sequenced CD4+ and CD8+ repertoires were used to assign a CD4 or CD8 phenotype to each responding clone. TCRdb redid the processing of the public reads, applying fastp at Q25 and MiXCR, and retained in-frame beta chains. Identical CDR3 proteins give one entry, which carries the most common genes and DNA. TCRdb, not the authors, supplied the V and J calls. Across this sample there are about 130,000 distinct CDR3 sequences, with over 15% seen only once. The leading ten clones occupy roughly 5.2% of the sample.

Ficoll-Paque density gradient centrifugation was the method used to isolate PBMCs. V and J are trimmed by 3 bases and 8 bases, and the gene matches miss 20 bases of the junction. The germline V gene gives CDR1 as SGHVS and CDR2 as FNYEAQ. Its CDR3 holds 19 amino acids, cysteine through phenylalanine. The entry retains the CDR3 DNA only, 57 bases that are in frame from base 1. The sample originates from a study of T-cell memory formation after mild COVID-19 (dated by TCRdb to the early 2020s). General notes on the study: Most TCR sequence clusters were specific to one of the two donors. T-cell clones expanding and contracting after mild COVID-19 in a couple of donors were tracked by longitudinal TCRalpha and TCRbeta repertoire sequencing. The cohort comprised two young, previously healthy adult volunteers, one female and one male.

Overall study results and their limits: Balanced CD4/CD8 phenotypes were observed for clones contracting from day 15 to 85, whereas a bias towards CD4+ was observed for a second wave of clones expanding from day 15 to 37. The study included only a couple of mild cases, and larger cohorts that include severe cases with pre-infection samples were judged to be necessary. Some responding clones were found in pre-infection memory, which suggests that pre-existing cross-reactive memory T cells took part in the SARS-CoV-2 response. Contracting CD4+ clones were located mainly in the CM and EM memory subsets, whereas CD8+ clones were found to be enriched in EMRA. The second-wave clones that peaked on day 37 were not confirmed to be SARS-CoV-2 specific.

Sequences were obtained from PBMCs or a T cell subset sorted from them (not recorded which). The receptor comes from a man aged 18 to 35 who had mild COVID-19 (a few samples of this study predate the infection). The sample titles of this study are shuffled in the database, so cell type and time point are left out; the donor was told from shared clones. Here the chain combines TRBV7-6 and TRBJ2-1; 9 central nucleotides agree with TRBD1. The CDR3 protein: CASSLAFRTGTGKRDEQFF. The base sequence is TGTGCCAGCAGCTTGGCGTTTAGGACCGGGACAGGGAAGCGGGATGAGCAGTTCTTC.